A single sample gave rise to the 13 T cell receptor beta chains below, sequenced in a study of T cells in Graves' hyperthyroidism and ophthalmopathy. The TCR beta CDR3 regions underwent amplification using RNA transcripts as the source. A first-round RT-PCR of the TCR CDR3 used the HTBI primer set. TCRdb re-analysed the multiplex PCR reads in MiXCR, keeping a single row per CDR3 protein. The sample carries some 250,000 distinct CDR3 sequences, roughly 15% recorded once. Sequenced sample: blood. These receptors were obtained from a woman aged 50 to 65 with Graves' hyperthyroidism that later progressed to Graves' ophthalmopathy.

This clonotype appeared a few times. The CDR3 spells CASSTRDREFF. CDR3 nucleotides: TGTGCCAGCAGTACCCGGGACAGGGAGTTCTTC. V and J are TRBV2 and TRBJ2-1; 9 bases match TRBD1. Trimming cost V 5 bases and J 14 bases; bases outside gene matches: 4. The CDR3 has 11 residues. CDR1 SNHLY and CDR2 FYNNEI come from the germline V gene.

Ten or more counts support this clonotype. The gene calls are TRBV2 and TRBJ2-7; TRBD2 matches 13 bases. V shed 7 bases, J shed 5 bases, and the junction held 8 bases outside the gene matches. CDR3 size: 15 residues. Looked up from germline, CDR1 is SNHLY and CDR2 is FYNNEI. CDR3 nucleotides: TGTGCCAGCATCTACGGACTAGCGGGAGACAACGAGCAGTACTTC. Translation: CASIYGLAGDNEQYF.

This clonotype was counted ten times or more. The chain joins TRBV11-2 to TRBJ2-6, with D possibly TRBD2 on 5 matching bases. The CDR3 is 17 residues long. V lost 4 bases, J lost 0 bases, and 13 bases lay in between. From germline, CDR1 is SGHAT and CDR2 FQNNGV. CDR3: CASSSPREGSGANVLTF. CDR3 DNA: TGTGCCAGCAGCTCCCCCCGCGAGGGCTCTGGGGCCAACGTCCTGACTTTC.

The rearrangement joins TRBV11-2 to TRBJ2-2, with 11 bases fitting TRBD1. The CDR3 has 16 amino acids. V shed 5 bases and J 6 bases; nucleotides not matched to a gene: 8. Germline V CDR1 and CDR2: SGHAT, FQNNGV. CDR3 in amino acids: CASSDGTGGKSGELFF. The CDR3 DNA follows: TGTGCCAGCAGCGATGGGACAGGGGGAAAATCCGGGGAGCTGTTTTTT.

This clonotype appeared many times. This rearrangement joins TRBV30 to TRBJ1-1; 9 nucleotides match TRBD1. V shed 3 bases, J shed 4 bases, and the junction held 6 bases outside the gene matches. The CDR3 is 14 residues long. Germline CDR1 reads GTSNPN; CDR2 reads SVGIG (reference sequence). CDR3 sequence: CAWRSPTGGTEAFF. Written as DNA, the CDR3 is TGTGCCTGGAGATCGCCGACAGGGGGCACTGAAGCTTTCTTT.

This clonotype was seen repeatedly, ten times or more. J is TRBJ2-6 and V is TRBV7-2, with 7 bases identical to TRBD1. The germline V gene has CDR1 SGHTA and CDR2 FQGNSA. Trimming took 5 bases from V and 4 from J; bases not matched to a gene: 8. The CDR3 spans 16 residues. The CDR3 nucleotides read TGTGCCAGCAGCCCGCAGGGGGTAAGCGGGGCCAACGTCCTGACTTTC. It is translated as CASSPQGVSGANVLTF.

This clonotype was counted at least ten times. The V call is TRBV12-3 or TRBV12-4, the J call TRBJ2-5, with 11 bases that match TRBD2. The CDR3 loop spans 14 amino acids. The junction had 3 bases not matched to a gene; V was cut back by 5 bases and J by 4 bases. The CDR3 sequence: CASSVSGRAETQYF. DNA for the CDR3: TGTGCCAGCAGTGTTAGCGGGAGGGCAGAGACCCAGTACTTC.

In this sample, this clonotype turned up many times. The chain links TRBV5-6 to TRBJ2-3; TRBD2 aligns across 12 bases. The CDR3 runs 16 residues. CDR1 is SGHDT and CDR2 is YYEEEE in the germline V gene. With 1 base clipped from V and 5 bases from J, the junction kept 5 bases outside the gene matches. In DNA, the CDR3 is TGTGCCAGCAGCTTGCGGCTAGCGGGAGGGTTAGATACGCAGTATTTT. This encodes CASSLRLAGGLDTQYF.

This clonotype occurred many times. This chain joins TRBV18 and TRBJ1-3, with D unclear. Germline values: CDR1 KGHSH, CDR2 LQKENI. This CDR3 region has 16 residues. The V end lost 1 base, the J end lost 0 bases, and 10 bases lay between the germline ends. The DNA for the CDR3 is TGTGCCAGCTCACCACAAACAGTACTCTCTGGAAACACCATATATTTT. Its protein product is CASSPQTVLSGNTIYF.

This clonotype was recorded many times. The chain couples TRBV27 to TRBJ2-2; D unclear. The germline gives CDR1 MNHEY, CDR2 SMNVEV (reference sequence). The V end was cut by 6 bases, the J end by 5 bases, with 1 base between. The length of the CDR3 is 10 residues. The CDR3 nucleotides read TGTGCCAGCAGGACCGGGGAGCTGTTTTTT. Its translation is CASRTGELFF.

With respect to this clonotype: Just one base apart from a much larger clone, this may be a read error. The chain is built from TRBV6-2 or TRBV6-3 and TRBJ2-1; TRBD2 matches 12 bases. The CDR3 is 14 amino acids. In germline, CDR1 is MNHEY, CDR2 SVGEGT. V lost 6 bases and J lost 9; bases outside the gene matches: 6. The CDR3 region is CASSRRTSGVEQFF. CDR3 coding DNA: TGTGCCAGCAGCAGACGGACTAGCGGGGTTGAGCAGTTCTTC.

This clonotype appeared many times. This sequence joins TRBV24-1 and TRBJ1-1; a weak D match, TRBD1 (6 bases). The germline V and J ends were trimmed by 3 bases and 3 bases, with 13 bases remaining between them. Looked up from germline, CDR1 is KGHDR and CDR2 is SFDVKD. The CDR3 sequence is 15 residues long. CDR3 bases: TGTGCCACCAGTGATCCCCGGGGGGGCGACACTGAAGCTTTCTTT. Its protein product is CATSDPRGGDTEAFF.

The chain joins TRBV28 to TRBJ2-6, with TRBD1 identical over 7 bases. The CDR3 runs 17 residues. In germline, CDR1 is MDHEN, CDR2 SYDVKM. Trimming removed 7 bases from V and 0 bases from J; junction bases left unmatched: 9. CDR3 in DNA: TGTGCCAGCAACCCAACAGGGGCTTACTCTGGGGCCAACGTCCTGACTTTC. Protein: CASNPTGAYSGANVLTF.